This entry lists 17 T cell receptor beta chains sequenced from one sample in a study of T cell responses to AZD1222 COVID-19 vaccine. The table came from immunoSEQ multiplex PCR; TCRdb's copy has only in-frame clones and leaves some out. The data show about 130,000 clones, about 92% seen once. The material was peripheral blood, obtained on day 0 of AZD1222 vaccination. The receptors stem from an adult in good health.

This chain joins TRBV2 and TRBJ2-7; D remains unclear. In germline, CDR1 is SNHLY, CDR2 FYNNEI. The CDR3 has 15 amino acids. The V end lost 8 bases, the J end lost 5 bases, and 22 bases lay between the germline ends. The CDR3 DNA reads as TGTGCCAGCTCCCTGTCAGGTGTTGTGGGTAACGAGCAGTACTTC. Residues: CASSLSGVVGNEQYF.

This chain uses TRBV4-2 with TRBJ1-1, with TRBD1 matching over 9 bases. There are 16 residues in the CDR3. The germline V gene encodes CDR1 LGHNA and CDR2 YNFKEQ. Trimming removed 0 bases from V and 1 base from J; junction bases left unmatched: 3. This chain's CDR3 is CASSQDLDRGNTEAFF. The DNA of the CDR3 is TGTGCCAGCAGCCAAGATCTGGACAGGGGGAACACTGAAGCTTTCTTT.

This clone has more than one count but fewer than ten. The chain uses TRBV6-4 and TRBJ1-2; D may be TRBD1 (5 bases). The V and J ends lost 5 bases and 5 bases respectively, with 24 bases between them. The germline gives CDR1 MRHNA, CDR2 SNTAGT. This CDR3 contains 17 residues. The CDR3, as DNA: TGTGCCAGCAGTCCCCAGACGGGGCTAGGGGCTATTTATGGCTACACCTTC. It translates to CASSPQTGLGAIYGYTF.

In this sample, this clone turned up a few times. The gene calls are TRBV11-2 and TRBJ1-4; possible D gene TRBD1, 6 bases. The V gene's germline CDR1 is SGHAT and CDR2 FQNNGV. The CDR3 is 15 amino acids. With 4 bases removed from V and 6 bases from J, the gap between germline ends came to 15 bases. The CDR3 region has the DNA TGTGCCAGCAGCTCCGACGGGGGGGGCTATGAAAAACTGTTTTTT. This gives the protein CASSSDGGGYEKLFF.

The chain carries TRBV11-2 and TRBJ1-2; no definite D call. V dropped 5 bases and J dropped 8 bases, with 24 bases sitting between them. Germline V gives CDR1 SGHAT, CDR2 FQNNGV. The length of the CDR3 is 16 residues. CDR3 coding DNA: TGTGCCAGCAGCCTCGCCGTATCGGGGTGGTATGGAGGCTACACCTTC. This encodes CASSLAVSGWYGGYTF.

V gene TRBV2 combines with J gene TRBJ1-5, with TRBD1 matching 11 bases. After removal of 5 bases from V and 7 bases from J, the junction contained 7 bases not matched to a gene. The V gene's germline CDR1 is SNHLY and CDR2 FYNNEI. The CDR3 covers 15 residues. CDR3 amino acids: CASSTEGTGGQPQHF. CDR3 DNA sequence: TGTGCCAGCAGTACCGAGGGGACAGGGGGGCAGCCCCAGCATTTT.

The J gene is TRBJ1-2, the V gene TRBV12-3 or TRBV12-4; a possible D gene is TRBD1 (6 bases). This CDR3 has 13 amino acids. V was clipped by 7 bases and J by 6 bases, with 15 bases between them. Here the CDR3 DNA reads TGTGCCAGCACCGTAGGGGGGGGTGATGGCTACACCTTC. Translation: CASTVGGGDGYTF.

CDR3 coding DNA: TGCGCCAGCAGCGCTGGGACAGGTATCATGAACACTGAAGCTTTCTTT. It yields the protein CASSAGTGIMNTEAFF. The chain uses TRBV5-1 and TRBJ1-1; 8 nucleotides match TRBD1. J lost 0 bases, V lost 4 bases, and 8 bases had no gene match. Germline loops: CDR1 SGHRS, CDR2 YFSETQ. This CDR3 spans 16 amino acids.

The genes are TRBV4-2 and TRBJ2-3; the D gene could be TRBD1 or TRBD2 (6 bases each). The length of the CDR3 is 18 residues. V was clipped by 0 bases and J by 3 bases, with 19 bases between them. Germline CDR1 and CDR2: LGHNA and YNFKEQ. CDR3 sequence reads: CASSQELLWGAVTDTQYF. CDR3 nucleotides: TGTGCCAGCAGCCAAGAATTACTTTGGGGGGCTGTAACAGATACGCAGTATTTT.

V and J are TRBV4-1 and TRBJ2-7, with D uncertain. Germline V lookup: CDR1 MGHRA, CDR2 YSYEKL. V lost 2 bases and J lost 6, with 11 bases in between. The CDR3 has 13 residues. CDR3 nucleotide sequence: TGCGCCAGCAGCCAACGAGGCAGCACCGAGCAGTACTTC. Its protein product is CASSQRGSTEQYF.

This clone came up once. V and J are TRBV10-3 and TRBJ2-3; D might be TRBD1 (5 bases). The CDR3 length is 12 residues. V lost 3 bases to trimming and J lost 8 bases, with 9 bases between them. Germline loops: CDR1 ENHRY, CDR2 SYGVKD. DNA of the CDR3: TGTGCCATCAGTGAAGGAGACAGTACGCAGTATTTT. Encoded protein: CAISEGDSTQYF.

This rearrangement joins TRBV6-2 or TRBV6-3 to TRBJ1-5; no clear D. CDR3 length equals 15 residues. CDR1 and CDR2 from the germline V gene are MNHEY and SVGEGT. Deletions cut 0 bases from V and 3 bases from J, with 9 bases between. CDR3 nucleotides: TGTGCCAGCAGTTACTCCCCTGACCACAATCAGCCCCAGCATTTT. It translates to CASSYSPDHNQPQHF.

The chain recombines TRBV7-6 with TRBJ2-1, with D perhaps TRBD1 (5 bases). CDR1 is SGHVS and CDR2 is FNYEAQ in the germline V gene. Trimming took off 1 base at V and 4 bases at J, with 14 bases between the two ends. CDR3 length equals 16 residues. The CDR3 protein is CASSLGSRDVYNEQFF. Written as DNA, the CDR3 is TGTGCCAGCAGCTTAGGGAGCAGGGATGTGTACAATGAGCAGTTCTTC.

J is TRBJ2-2 and V is TRBV10-3; D ambiguous. The CDR3 covers 16 residues. V was trimmed by 4 bases and J by 0 bases, leaving 12 bases between them. Germline lookup yields CDR1 ENHRY and CDR2 SYGVKD. The CDR3, as DNA: TGTGCCATCAGTGGGGCGGCAAGCACGAACACCGGGGAGCTGTTTTTT. This sequence encodes CAISGAASTNTGELFF.

As DNA, the CDR3 is TGTGCCAGCAGTGGAGACAGCCATGAGCAGTTCTTC. Amino acids: CASSGDSHEQFF. The chain employs TRBV2 and TRBJ2-1; possibly TRBD1 for D (5 bases). This CDR3 spans 12 amino acids. In germline, CDR1 is SNHLY, CDR2 FYNNEI. The V gene lost 4 bases and the J gene lost 8 bases, with 9 bases spanning the gap.

V is TRBV4-1 and J is TRBJ2-2; no definite D call. The CDR3 is 12 amino acids. With 0 bases removed from V and 7 bases from J, the gap between germline ends came to 3 bases. In germline, CDR1 is MGHRA, CDR2 YSYEKL. CDR3 in DNA: TGCGCCAGCAGCCAAGAAAGCGGGGAGCTGTTTTTT. It translates to CASSQESGELFF.

The chain carries TRBV7-9 and TRBJ2-7; D call uncertain. Deletions cut 0 bases from V and 5 bases from J, with 8 bases between. This CDR3 spans 13 amino acids. Germline loops: CDR1 SEHNR, CDR2 FQNEAQ (reference sequence). The CDR3 sequence is CASSLALWDEQYF. CDR3 nucleotide sequence: TGTGCCAGCAGCTTAGCACTTTGGGACGAGCAGTACTTC.